This T cell receptor (beta chain) was sequenced during a study of blood T cell repertoires in COVID-19. Study in general: Acute and convalescent COVID-19 specimens originated in the United States, Italy and Spain.

This CDR3 comprises 13 residues. Germline assignment: CDR1 SNHLY and CDR2 FYNNEI. V was clipped by 7 bases and J by 6 bases; unmatched bases: 7. The assay was immunoSEQ multiplex PCR, and TCRdb's table has in-frame clones only and misses some. Of 450,000 to 500,000 clones listed, roughly nine tenths are singletons. A note on this clone: The identical CDR3 is also encoded by other nucleotide sequences in the sample.

The specimen was PBMCs or T cells enriched from blood (not recorded which). This receptor was taken from a woman aged 55-69 years who had recovered from COVID-19. V usage is TRBV2 and J usage is TRBJ1-2; 8 bases match TRBD1. In DNA, the CDR3 is TGTGCCAGCATTGGACAGGGCCGCGATGGCTACACCTTC. As protein: CASIGQGRDGYTF.